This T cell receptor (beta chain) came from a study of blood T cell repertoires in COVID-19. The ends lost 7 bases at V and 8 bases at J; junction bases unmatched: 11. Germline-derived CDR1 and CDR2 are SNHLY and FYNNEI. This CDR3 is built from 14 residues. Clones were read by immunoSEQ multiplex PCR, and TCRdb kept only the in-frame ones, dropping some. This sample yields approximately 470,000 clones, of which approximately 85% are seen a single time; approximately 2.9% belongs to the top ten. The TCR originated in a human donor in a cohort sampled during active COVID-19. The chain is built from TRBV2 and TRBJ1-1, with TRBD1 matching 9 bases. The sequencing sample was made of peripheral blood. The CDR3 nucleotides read TGTGCCAGCAAGGTGATCGGACAGGGGAAAGAAGCTTTCTTT. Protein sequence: CASKVIGQGKEAFF.